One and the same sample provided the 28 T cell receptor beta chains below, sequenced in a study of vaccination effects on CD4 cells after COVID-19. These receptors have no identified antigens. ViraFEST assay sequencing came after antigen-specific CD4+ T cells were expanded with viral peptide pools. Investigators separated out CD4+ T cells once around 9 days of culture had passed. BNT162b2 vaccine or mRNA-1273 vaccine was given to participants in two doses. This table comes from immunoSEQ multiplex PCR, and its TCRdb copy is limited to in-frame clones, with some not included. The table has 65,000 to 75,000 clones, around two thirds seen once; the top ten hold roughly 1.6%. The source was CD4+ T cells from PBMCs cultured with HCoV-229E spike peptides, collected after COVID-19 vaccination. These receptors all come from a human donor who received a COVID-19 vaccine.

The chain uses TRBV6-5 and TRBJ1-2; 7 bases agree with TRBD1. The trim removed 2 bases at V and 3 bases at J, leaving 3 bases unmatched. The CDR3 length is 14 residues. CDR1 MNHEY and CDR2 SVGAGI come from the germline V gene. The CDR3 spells CASSYGDRDYGYTF. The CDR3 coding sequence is TGTGCCAGCAGTTACGGAGACAGGGACTATGGCTACACCTTC.

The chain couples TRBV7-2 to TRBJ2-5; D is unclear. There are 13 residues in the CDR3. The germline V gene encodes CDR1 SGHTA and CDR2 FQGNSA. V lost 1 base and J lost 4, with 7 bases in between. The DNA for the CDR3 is TGTGCCAGCAGCTTAGACGGGCGAGAGACCCAGTACTTC. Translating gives CASSLDGRETQYF.

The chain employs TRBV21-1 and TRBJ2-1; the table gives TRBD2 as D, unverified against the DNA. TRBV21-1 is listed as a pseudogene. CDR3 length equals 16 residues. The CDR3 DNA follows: TGTGCCAGCAGCAAAAGAGCTAGCGGGAGGGGGAATGAGCAGTTCTTC. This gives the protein CASSKRASGRGNEQFF.

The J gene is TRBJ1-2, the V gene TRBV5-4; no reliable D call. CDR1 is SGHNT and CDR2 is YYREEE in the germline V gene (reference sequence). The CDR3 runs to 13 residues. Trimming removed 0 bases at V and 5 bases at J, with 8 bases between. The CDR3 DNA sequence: TGTGCCAGCAGCTTGGGACTTGGGTATGGCTACACCTTC. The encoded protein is CASSLGLGYGYTF.

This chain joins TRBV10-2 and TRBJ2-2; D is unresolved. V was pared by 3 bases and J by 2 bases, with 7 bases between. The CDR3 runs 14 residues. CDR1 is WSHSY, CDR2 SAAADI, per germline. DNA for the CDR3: TGCGCCAGCAGTGATCACGGAAACACCGGGGAGCTGTTTTTT. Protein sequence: CASSDHGNTGELFF.

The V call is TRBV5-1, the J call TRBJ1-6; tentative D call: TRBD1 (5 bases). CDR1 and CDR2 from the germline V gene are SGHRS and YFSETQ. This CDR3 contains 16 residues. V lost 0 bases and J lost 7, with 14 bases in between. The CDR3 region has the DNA TGCGCCAGCAGCTTGGCCTTTGGGGGGTTCAATTCACCCCTCCACTTT. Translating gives CASSLAFGGFNSPLHF.

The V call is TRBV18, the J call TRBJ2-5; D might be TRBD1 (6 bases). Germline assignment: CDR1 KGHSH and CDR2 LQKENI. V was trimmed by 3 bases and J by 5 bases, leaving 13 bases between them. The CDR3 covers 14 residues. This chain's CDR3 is CASSPFTGWETQYF. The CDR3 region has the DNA TGTGCCAGCTCACCTTTTACAGGGTGGGAGACCCAGTACTTC. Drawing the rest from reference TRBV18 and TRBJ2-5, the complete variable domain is NAGVMQNPRHLVRRRGQEARLRCSPMKGHSHVYWYRQLPEEGLKFMVYLQKENIIDESGMPKERFSAEFPKEGPSILRIQQVVRGDSAAYFCASSPFTGWETQYFGPGTRLLVL.

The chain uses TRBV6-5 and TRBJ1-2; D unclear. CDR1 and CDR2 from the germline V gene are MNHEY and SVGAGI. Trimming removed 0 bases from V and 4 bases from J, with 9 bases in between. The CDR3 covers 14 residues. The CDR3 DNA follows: TGTGCCAGCAGTTACTCGAAGGGCAGCTATGGCTACACCTTC. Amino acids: CASSYSKGSYGYTF.

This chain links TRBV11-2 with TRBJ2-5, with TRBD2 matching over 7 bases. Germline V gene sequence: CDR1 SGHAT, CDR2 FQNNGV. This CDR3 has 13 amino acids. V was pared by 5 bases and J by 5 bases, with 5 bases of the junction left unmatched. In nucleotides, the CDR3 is TGTGCCAGCAGCCCTGGACTAGTTGAGACCCAGTACTTC. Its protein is CASSPGLVETQYF.

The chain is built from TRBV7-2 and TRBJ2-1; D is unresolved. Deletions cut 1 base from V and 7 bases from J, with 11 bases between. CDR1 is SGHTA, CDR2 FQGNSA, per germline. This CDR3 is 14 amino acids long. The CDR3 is CASSLVPRVNEQFF. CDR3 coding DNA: TGTGCCAGCAGCTTAGTCCCCCGCGTAAATGAGCAGTTCTTC.

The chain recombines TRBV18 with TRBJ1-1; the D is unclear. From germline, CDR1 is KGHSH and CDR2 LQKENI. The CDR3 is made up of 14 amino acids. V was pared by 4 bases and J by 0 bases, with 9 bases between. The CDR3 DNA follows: TGTGCCAGCTCACTACAGCCAATGAACACTGAAGCTTTCTTT. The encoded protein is CASSLQPMNTEAFF.

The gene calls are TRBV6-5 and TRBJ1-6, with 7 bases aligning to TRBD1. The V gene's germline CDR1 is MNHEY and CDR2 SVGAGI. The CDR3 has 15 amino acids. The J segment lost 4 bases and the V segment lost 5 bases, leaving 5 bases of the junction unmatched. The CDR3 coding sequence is TGTGCCAGCAGTCGGGACAGCCCTTATAATTCACCCCTCCACTTT. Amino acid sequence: CASSRDSPYNSPLHF.

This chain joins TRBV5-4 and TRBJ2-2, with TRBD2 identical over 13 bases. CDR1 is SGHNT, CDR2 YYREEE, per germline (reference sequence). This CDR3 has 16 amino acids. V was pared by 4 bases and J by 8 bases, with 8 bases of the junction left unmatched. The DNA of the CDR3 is TGTGCCAGCAGCAAGGGACTAGCGGGGTCGTCGGGGGAGCTGTTTTTT. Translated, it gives CASSKGLAGSSGELFF. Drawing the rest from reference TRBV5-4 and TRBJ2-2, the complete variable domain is ETGVTQSPTHLIKTRGQQVTLRCSSQSGHNTVSWYQQALGQGPQFIFQYYREEENGRGNFPPRFSGLQFPNYSSELNVNALELDDSALYLCASSKGLAGSSGELFFGEGSRLTVL.

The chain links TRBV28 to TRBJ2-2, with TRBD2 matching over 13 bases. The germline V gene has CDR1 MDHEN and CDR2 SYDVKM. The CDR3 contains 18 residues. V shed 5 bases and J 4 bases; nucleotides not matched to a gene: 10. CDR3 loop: CASSQLAGGRFGTGELFF. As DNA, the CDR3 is TGTGCCAGCAGTCAACTAGCGGGGGGGCGTTTCGGCACCGGGGAGCTGTTTTTT.

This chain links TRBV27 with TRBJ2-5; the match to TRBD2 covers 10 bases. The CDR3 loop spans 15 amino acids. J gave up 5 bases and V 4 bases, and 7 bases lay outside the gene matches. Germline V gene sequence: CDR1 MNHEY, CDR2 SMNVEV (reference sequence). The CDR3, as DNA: TGTGCCAGCAGTTCGGGACTAGCGACAGCGGAGACCCAGTACTTC. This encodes CASSSGLATAETQYF.

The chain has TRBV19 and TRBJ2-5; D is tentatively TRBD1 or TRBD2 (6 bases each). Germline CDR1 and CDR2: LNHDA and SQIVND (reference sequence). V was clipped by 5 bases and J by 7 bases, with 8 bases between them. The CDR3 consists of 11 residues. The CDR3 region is CASSEGGTQYF. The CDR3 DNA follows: TGTGCCAGTAGTGAGGGGGGGACCCAGTACTTC.

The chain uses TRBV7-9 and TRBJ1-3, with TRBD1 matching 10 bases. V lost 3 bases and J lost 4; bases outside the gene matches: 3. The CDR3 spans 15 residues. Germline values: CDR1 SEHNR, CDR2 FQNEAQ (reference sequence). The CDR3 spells CASSFGTGVGNTIYF. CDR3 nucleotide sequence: TGTGCCAGCAGCTTCGGGACAGGGGTCGGAAACACCATATATTTT. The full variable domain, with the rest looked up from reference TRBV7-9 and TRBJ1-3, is DTGVSQNPRHKITKRGQNVTFRCDPISEHNRLYWYRQTLGQGPEFLTYFQNEAQLEKSRLLSDRFSAERPKGSFSTLEIQRTEQGDSAMYLCASSFGTGVGNTIYFGEGSWLTVV.

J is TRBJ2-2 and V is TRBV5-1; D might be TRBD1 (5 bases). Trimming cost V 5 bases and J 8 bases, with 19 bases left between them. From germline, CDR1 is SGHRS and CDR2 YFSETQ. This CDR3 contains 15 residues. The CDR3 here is CASSLFRAQGGELFF. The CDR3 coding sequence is TGCGCCAGCAGTTTGTTCCGGGCCCAGGGAGGGGAGCTGTTTTTT.

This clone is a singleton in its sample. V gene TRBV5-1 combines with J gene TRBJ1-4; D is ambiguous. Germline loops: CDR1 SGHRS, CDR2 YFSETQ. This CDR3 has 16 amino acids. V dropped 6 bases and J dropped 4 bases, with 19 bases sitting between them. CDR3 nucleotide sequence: TGCGCCAGCACCCGACTCTCAGTCTCCCTTAATGAAAAACTGTTTTTT. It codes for CASTRLSVSLNEKLFF.

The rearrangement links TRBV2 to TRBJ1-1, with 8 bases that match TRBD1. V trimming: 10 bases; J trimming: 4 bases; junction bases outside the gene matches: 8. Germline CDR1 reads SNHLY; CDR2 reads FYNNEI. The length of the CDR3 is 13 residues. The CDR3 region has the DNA TGTGCCACCTTGCAGGGGGCCGGCACTGAAGCTTTCTTT. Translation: CATLQGAGTEAFF.

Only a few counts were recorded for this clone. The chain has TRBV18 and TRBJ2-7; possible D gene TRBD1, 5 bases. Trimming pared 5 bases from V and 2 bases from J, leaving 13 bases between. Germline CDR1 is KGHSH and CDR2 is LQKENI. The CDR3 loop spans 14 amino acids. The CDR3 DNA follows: TGTGCCAGCTCAACGGACAAATCGGCCTACGAGCAGTACGTC. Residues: CASSTDKSAYEQYV.

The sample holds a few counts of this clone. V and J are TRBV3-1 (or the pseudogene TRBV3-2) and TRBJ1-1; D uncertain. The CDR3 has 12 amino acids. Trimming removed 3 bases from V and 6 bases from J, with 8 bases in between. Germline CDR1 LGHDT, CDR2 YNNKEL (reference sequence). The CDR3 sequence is CASSHGYSEAFF. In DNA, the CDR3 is TGTGCCAGCAGCCACGGGTATTCTGAAGCTTTCTTT.

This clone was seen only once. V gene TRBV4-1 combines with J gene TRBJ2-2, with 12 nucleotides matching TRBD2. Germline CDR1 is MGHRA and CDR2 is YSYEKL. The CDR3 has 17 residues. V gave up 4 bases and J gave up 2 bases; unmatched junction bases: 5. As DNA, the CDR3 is TGCGCCAGCAGCCTCGGACTAGCGGGACTCAACACCGGGGAGCTGTTTTTT. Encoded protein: CASSLGLAGLNTGELFF.

The DNA for the CDR3 is TGTGCCAGCAGTCAGTGGACAGTAGCAACTAATGAAAAACTGTTTTTT. Encoded protein: CASSQWTVATNEKLFF. The chain uses TRBV28 and TRBJ1-4; possibly TRBD1 for D (6 bases). CDR1 and CDR2 (germline): MDHEN, SYDVKM. V was clipped by 5 bases and J by 0 bases, with 13 bases between them. The CDR3 is made up of 16 amino acids.

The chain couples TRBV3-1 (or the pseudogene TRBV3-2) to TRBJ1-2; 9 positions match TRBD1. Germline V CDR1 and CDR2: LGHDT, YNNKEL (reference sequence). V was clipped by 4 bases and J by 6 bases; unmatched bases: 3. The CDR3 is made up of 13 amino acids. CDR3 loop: CASSRDRVNGYTF. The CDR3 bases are TGTGCCAGCAGCCGGGACAGGGTCAATGGCTACACCTTC.

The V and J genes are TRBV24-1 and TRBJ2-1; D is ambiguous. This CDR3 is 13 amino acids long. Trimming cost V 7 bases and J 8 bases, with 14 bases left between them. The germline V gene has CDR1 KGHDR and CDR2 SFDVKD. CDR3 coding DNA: TGTGCCACCAGCGAAACGTTTTTGGATGAGCAGTTCTTC. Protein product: CATSETFLDEQFF.

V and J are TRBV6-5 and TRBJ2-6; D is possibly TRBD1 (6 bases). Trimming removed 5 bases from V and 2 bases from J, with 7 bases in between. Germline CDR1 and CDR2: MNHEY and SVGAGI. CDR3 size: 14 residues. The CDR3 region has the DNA TGTGCCAGCAGTCGACAGGCTGGGGCCAACGTCCTGACTTTC. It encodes CASSRQAGANVLTF.

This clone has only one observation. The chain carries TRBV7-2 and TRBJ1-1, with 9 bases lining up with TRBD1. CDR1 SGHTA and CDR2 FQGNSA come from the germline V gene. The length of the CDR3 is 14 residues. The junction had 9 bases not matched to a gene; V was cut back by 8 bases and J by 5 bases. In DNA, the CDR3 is TGTGCCAGCGGAATGACAGGGGGTTGGACTGAAGCTTTCTTT. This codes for CASGMTGGWTEAFF.